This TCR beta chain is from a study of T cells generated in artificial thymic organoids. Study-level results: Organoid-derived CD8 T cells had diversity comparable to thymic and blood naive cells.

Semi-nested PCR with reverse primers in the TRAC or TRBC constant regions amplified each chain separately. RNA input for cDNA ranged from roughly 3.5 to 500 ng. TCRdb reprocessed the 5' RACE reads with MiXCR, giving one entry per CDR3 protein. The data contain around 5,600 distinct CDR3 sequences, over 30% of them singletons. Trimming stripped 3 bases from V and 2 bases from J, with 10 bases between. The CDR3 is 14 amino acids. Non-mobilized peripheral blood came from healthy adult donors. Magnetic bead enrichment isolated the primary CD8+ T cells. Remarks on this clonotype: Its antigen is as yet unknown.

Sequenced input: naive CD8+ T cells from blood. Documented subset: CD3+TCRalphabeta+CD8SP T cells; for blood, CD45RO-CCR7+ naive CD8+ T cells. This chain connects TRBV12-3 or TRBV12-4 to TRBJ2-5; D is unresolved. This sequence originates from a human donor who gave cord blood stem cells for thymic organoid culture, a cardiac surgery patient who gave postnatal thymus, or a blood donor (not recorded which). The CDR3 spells CASSLSQFQETQYF. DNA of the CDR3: TGTGCCAGCAGTTTGTCTCAATTTCAAGAGACCCAGTACTTC.